This TCR beta chain stems from a study of T cell responses to AZD1222 COVID-19 vaccine. Whether given at about 4 or about 12 weeks, second doses were pooled. Using immunoSEQ multiplex PCR, the repertoire was profiled, and TCRdb retains in-frame clones only, with some absent. Found here are some 84,000 clones, around 90% of them singletons; the top ten hold approximately 10%. V was shortened by 0 bases and J by 0 bases, with 9 bases between the two germline ends. The CDR3 totals 16 residues. Germline V gives CDR1 MNHEY, CDR2 SVGAGI. Study-wide results and limits: Mostly white British, mostly female donors; authors suggested clonal diversity may be underestimated. The CD4 TCRs associated with vaccination extended across spike and predominated at 160-218 and 743-854. Following two doses of AZD1222, Spike-specific TCR breadth and depth rose.

This clone was observed a handful of times. Its antigen is unknown. The receptor's source is an adult who received the AZD1222 COVID-19 vaccine. Sequenced material: peripheral blood, taken 28 days after the second AZD1222 dose. The V and J genes are TRBV6-5 and TRBJ1-3; D not certain. For the CDR3, the DNA is TGTGCCAGCAGTTACTCCCTACAGAGCTCTGGAAACACCATATATTTT. Its translation: CASSYSLQSSGNTIYF.